These T cell receptor beta chains were read from a single sample in a study of T cells after posttransplantation cyclophosphamide. Produced via immunoSEQ multiplex PCR; TCRdb's table is partial and in-frame only. Among about 16,000 clones listed, approximately 90% were seen once. Material: CD4+ T cells sorted from blood, obtained after allogeneic stem cell transplant with posttransplant cyclophosphamide. These receptors were obtained from a male patient over 55 who received an allogeneic stem cell transplant from a related donor and was CMV-positive. The T cells may come from the graft donor. CDR3s include the opening cysteine and the closing phenylalanine or tryptophan. Fields, in order: V gene, J gene, D gene, clone size, CDR3 DNA, CDR3 protein. The D gene is left open where the match is weak. Size is stated for part of the rows, as once, few or many counts, or as a class when the clone is expanded.

>TRBV7-9|TRBJ1-1|-|once
TGTGCCAGCAGCGTCAGCACTGAAGCTTTCTTT
CASSVSTEAFF
>TRBV9|TRBJ2-5|TRBD2|once
TGTGCCAGCAGCGTAGGGGGGGGAGAGACCCAGTACTTC
CASSVGGGETQYF
>TRBV5-6|TRBJ1-4|-|-
TGTGCCAGCAGGCGGGCCCTCCAGAATGAAAAACTGTTTTTT
CASRRALQNEKLFF
>TRBV11-2|TRBJ2-3|-|-
TGTGCCAGCCCTGGGCCCTCAGATACGCAGTATTTT
CASPGPSDTQYF
>TRBV7-9|TRBJ2-3|TRBD2|-
TGTGCCAGCAGCCCTGGGGGGGAGTACACAGATACGCAGTATTTT
CASSPGGEYTDTQYF
>TRBV11-1|TRBJ2-1|TRBD2|once
TGTGCCAGCAGCCCACTCGAGGGACTAGCGGGGGTCGGGGAGCAGTTCTTC
CASSPLEGLAGVGEQFF
>TRBV4-1|TRBJ1-2|TRBD1|-
TGCGCCAGCAGCCAAGGGCCAGGGGGCCTCAACTATGGCTACACCTTC
CASSQGPGGLNYGYTF
>TRBV6-5|TRBJ2-2|-|once
TGTGCCAGCAGTTACAGGGGAATTTGGACCGGGGAGCTGTTTTTT
CASSYRGIWTGELFF
>TRBV19|TRBJ1-6|TRBD1|-
TGTGCCAGTAGCCCGGACTGGACAGGGGGCGGTAATTCACCCCTCCACTTT
CASSPDWTGGGNSPLHF
>TRBV7-2|TRBJ2-5|TRBD2|few
TGTGCCAGCAGCTTCGGAGATAGCGGGGGGGCCGAGACCCAGTACTTC
CASSFGDSGGAETQYF
>TRBV5-4|TRBJ2-2|TRBD1|-
TGTGCCAGCAGCCTACCGACAGGGATGGGGAACACCGGGGAGCTGTTTTTT
CASSLPTGMGNTGELFF
>TRBV27|TRBJ1-2|TRBD1|-
TGTGCCAGCAGCCCTTCGAAGGGGGCTGGCTACACCTTC
CASSPSKGAGYTF
>TRBV5-4|TRBJ1-2|TRBD1|-
TGTGCCAGCAGCCACTGGACAGGCTATGGCTACACCTTC
CASSHWTGYGYTF
>TRBV6-5|TRBJ1-1|TRBD1|-
TGTGCCAGCAGTCTGACAGGGCTGCGAACTGAAGCTTTCTTT
CASSLTGLRTEAFF
>TRBV7-8|TRBJ1-4|-|-
TGTGCCAGCAGCCCCAGCAGGCCACCGAATGAAAAACTGTTTTTT
CASSPSRPPNEKLFF